This passage covers 3 T cell receptor beta chains from one sample sequenced in a study of blood T cell repertoires in COVID-19. Here immunoSEQ multiplex PCR was the method, and the copy in TCRdb shows in-frame clones only, minus some. The sample lists some 400,000 clones, more than 75% occurring once. The sequencing input was peripheral blood. The receptors stem from a woman in her sixties or seventies with COVID-19, enrolled during active disease.

V usage is TRBV3-1 (or the pseudogene TRBV3-2) and J usage is TRBJ2-1; D unresolved. The CDR3 is 14 residues long. V gave up 1 base and J gave up 1 base, with 5 bases separating them. Germline values: CDR1 LGHDT, CDR2 YNNKEL (reference sequence). CDR3 protein: CASSQGQSYNEQFF. CDR3 nucleotide sequence: TGTGCCAGCAGCCAAGGACAATCCTACAATGAGCAGTTCTTC.

V gene TRBV6-5 combines with J gene TRBJ2-1, with 10 bases identical to TRBD1. The V segment lost 5 bases and the J segment 6 bases; nucleotides outside the gene matches: 4. Germline V gene data show CDR1 as MNHEY and CDR2 as SVGAGI. CDR3 size: 14 residues. The CDR3 spells CASSPGTGVNEQFF. In DNA form, the CDR3 reads TGTGCCAGCAGTCCTGGGACAGGGGTCAATGAGCAGTTCTTC.

The V gene is TRBV28, the J gene TRBJ1-2; D is possibly TRBD1 (5 bases). Germline CDR1 MDHEN, CDR2 SYDVKM. The CDR3 has 12 residues. Between the trimmed V and J ends, which lost 7 bases and 6 bases, there was a span of 12 bases. CDR3 amino acids: CASTGREDGYTF. CDR3 bases: TGTGCCAGCACGGGCAGGGAAGATGGCTACACCTTC.